Each of the 5 T cell receptor beta chains below was sequenced from the same sample in a study of T-cell memory formation after mild COVID-19. TCRdb passed the 5' RACE reads through MiXCR, listing each CDR3 protein once. In the table there are roughly 580,000 distinct CDR3 sequences, 15% to 20% of which are singletons. Material for sequencing was PBMCs or a T cell subset sorted from them (not recorded which). All receptors derive from an adult woman who had mild COVID-19 (a few samples of this study predate the infection). Cell type and time point are not known.

The chain couples TRBV5-1 to TRBJ1-2; TRBD1 aligns across 7 bases. Losses at the gene ends were 3 bases for V and 6 bases for J; bases not matched to a gene: 11. The germline CDR1 and CDR2 sequences are SGHRS and YFSETQ. The CDR3 is 15 amino acids. In nucleotides, the CDR3 is TGCGCCAGCAGCTCGATAACCGGGACAGCAAATGGCTACACCTTC. Translating it yields CASSSITGTANGYTF.

This chain uses TRBV12-3 or TRBV12-4 with TRBJ2-1; D is ambiguous. CDR3 length: 14 amino acids. V gave up 2 bases and J gave up 2 bases, with 7 bases separating them. The DNA for the CDR3 is TGTGCCAGCAGTTTAAGGGCGGCCTACAATGAGCAGTTCTTC. Translating gives CASSLRAAYNEQFF.

Only a few counts were recorded for this clonotype. The chain is built from TRBV4-1 and TRBJ1-1; TRBD1 might be the D (5 bases). Between the trimmed V and J ends, which lost 4 bases and 4 bases, there was a span of 16 bases. The CDR3 totals 15 residues. Germline V gene data show CDR1 as MGHRA and CDR2 as YSYEKL. In DNA, the CDR3 is TGCGCCAGCAGCCCAGGCCCTCACGGGGGCACTGAAGCTTTCTTT. It specifies CASSPGPHGGTEAFF.

The V call is TRBV5-5, the J call TRBJ2-7; no firm D call. Trimming stripped 1 base from V and 2 bases from J, with 10 bases between. Germline assignment: CDR1 SGHKS and CDR2 YYEKEE (reference sequence). The CDR3 spans 14 residues. The CDR3 is CASSLRASPYEQYF. The CDR3, as DNA: TGTGCCAGCAGCTTGCGAGCCTCCCCCTACGAGCAGTACTTC.

This clonotype turned up a few times. The chain is built from TRBV20-1 and TRBJ1-1; possibly TRBD1 for D (6 bases). Per the germline V gene, CDR1 is DFQATT and CDR2 is SNEGSKA (reference sequence). The CDR3 has 16 residues. Trimming cost V 5 bases and J 4 bases, with 23 bases left between them. The CDR3, as DNA: TGCAGTGCTCAATCTAGACAGGCCCAAGGGGGCACTGAAGCTTTCTTT. This gives the protein CSAQSRQAQGGTEAFF.